This T cell receptor (beta chain) emerged from a study of blood T cell repertoires in COVID-19. Overall study: Samples of COVID-19 (acute and convalescent) were obtained from the United States, Italy and Spain. Sources were T cells, B-cell-depleted T cells, or PBMCs; the material itself was cDNA or gDNA.

CDR3 length: 13 amino acids. Between the trimmed V and J ends, which lost 1 base and 3 bases, there was a span of 7 bases. In the authors' methods: Scientists estimated how many nucleated cells there were by amplifying reference gene primers. Clones were read by immunoSEQ multiplex PCR, and TCRdb kept only the in-frame ones, dropping some. The DNA was the basis for D and trimming; V, J and clone size are from that table. The profile shows fewer than 350,000 clones, approximately 92% of them singletons. The sequenced material came from peripheral blood. The chain is built from TRBV12-3 or TRBV12-4 and TRBJ2-7; D unclear. This TCR was recovered from a woman younger than 45 with COVID-19, enrolled during active disease. This CDR3 reads CASSLGLRYEQYF. The DNA for the CDR3 is TGTGCCAGCAGTTTAGGCTTGCGCTACGAGCAGTACTTC.